This T cell receptor (beta chain) was observed in a study of T cell responses to AZD1222 COVID-19 vaccine. The assay was immunoSEQ multiplex PCR, and TCRdb's table has in-frame clones only and misses some. This table has about 100,000 clones, around 90% appearing once. Broader study findings: Donors were mostly white British, more females; clonal diversity possibly underestimated.

This clone has just a few counts. Its specificity is unknown. The TCR sequence derives from an adult in good health. This material consisted of peripheral blood, taken on day 0 of AZD1222 vaccination.

The CDR3 DNA reads TGCGCCAGCAGCTTGGTAGGACTTTTTCTGGAGACCCAGTACTTC. It yields the protein CASSLVGLFLETQYF. The rearrangement joins TRBV5-1 to TRBJ2-5, with D perhaps matching TRBD2 (5 bases). The V and J ends lost 0 bases and 5 bases respectively, with 14 bases between them. The CDR3 has 15 residues. Germline-derived CDR1 and CDR2 are SGHRS and YFSETQ.